This T cell receptor (beta chain) appears in the sequencing data of a study of shared clonotypes between healthy human individuals. The wider study: For every donor, three CD4 naive, three CD4 memory, two CD8 naive and one CD8 memory plates were used.

Only in-frame clones appear in the TCRdb table, and some are missing; sequencing was by immunoSEQ multiplex PCR. The data contain about 2.3 million clones, 85% to 95% of them singletons. The CDR3 extends over 20 amino acids. With V trimmed by 6 bases and J by 2 bases, 23 bases remained unmatched. Germline CDR1 is MDHEN and CDR2 is SYDVKM. The genes are TRBV28 and TRBJ2-7, with TRBD2 matching over 9 bases. Sample: naive CD4+ T cells from PBMCs. Subset specified: CD45RA+ positively selected. The receptor comes from a man younger than 30 in good health. Some clones in this sample may be carry-over from other donors' samples. CDR3 residues: CASSRPPPEALAGKAYEQYF. CDR3 DNA sequence: TGTGCCAGCAGCCGTCCCCCTCCTGAGGCACTAGCGGGTAAAGCCTACGAGCAGTACTTC.